This T cell receptor beta chain was obtained from a study of T-cell memory formation after mild COVID-19. General observations from the study: The appearance of some responding clones in pre-infection memory suggested that cross-reactive memory joined. Day 15 to 85 contracting clones showed balanced CD4/CD8; day 15 to 37 expanders favored CD4+. Among CD4+ contracting clones, most were CM and EM, and CD8+ ones EMRA.

This CDR3 has 17 amino acids. Trimming pared 5 bases from V and 1 base from J, leaving 17 bases between. Germline values: CDR1 MNHEY, CDR2 SVGEGT. This clonotype was seen many times. Its antigen is undetermined. The TCR alpha and TCR beta cDNA libraries, bearing sample barcodes and UMIs, were generated by 5'RACE using constant-segment primers. TCRdb analysed the 5' RACE reads with MiXCR anew, one entry per CDR3 protein. The sample holds 5,600 or so distinct CDR3 sequences, roughly 20% seen once. V usage is TRBV6-2 or TRBV6-3 and J usage is TRBJ2-2; D might be TRBD2 (5 bases). Sequencing was done on a sample of PBMCs or a T cell subset sorted from them (not recorded which). This clonotype was sampled from an adult woman who had mild COVID-19 (a few samples of this study predate the infection). Cell type and time point are not known. CDR3: CASSPLVALRNTGELFF. CDR3 DNA sequence: TGTGCCAGCAGTCCCCTGGTAGCGTTAAGGAACACCGGGGAGCTGTTTTTT.